This entry is about one T cell receptor (beta chain). The sample comes from a study of blood T cell repertoires in COVID-19. Data came from immunoSEQ multiplex PCR; TCRdb stores just in-frame clones and leaves some out. The table has around 81,000 clones, roughly nine tenths seen once. Germline CDR1 reads SGHAT; CDR2 reads FQDESV (reference sequence). The CDR3 is 16 residues long. J lost 2 bases, V lost 4 bases, and 9 bases had no gene match. The clonotype originates from a woman aged 60-75 years with acute or convalescent COVID-19. The sample was peripheral blood. The chain joins TRBV11-1 to TRBJ2-7; 9 nucleotides line up with TRBD1. The CDR3 nucleotides read TGTGCCAGCAGCTACCCCCGGACAGGGGTAACCTACGAGCAGTACTTC. Translating it yields CASSYPRTGVTYEQYF.